This T cell receptor (beta chain) was sequenced during a study of CD8 T cells in ankylosing spondylitis. The CDR3 consists of 14 residues. Trimming took 8 bases from V and 1 from J, leaving 12 bases between them. CDR1 is MNHNS, CDR2 SASEGT, per germline. In TCRdb, the 5' RACE reads were re-called with MiXCR into one record per CDR3 protein. The sample contains about 140,000 distinct CDR3 sequences, roughly 7.7% of which appear only once. V gene TRBV6-1 combines with J gene TRBJ2-1; no reliable D call. The receptor's source is a male donor with ankylosing spondylitis. Material for sequencing was synovial fluid, either unsorted or a sorted T cell fraction (not recorded which). The CDR3 spells CASGGVLSYNEQFF. The CDR3 nucleotides are TGTGCCAGCGGTGGGGTATTGTCCTACAATGAGCAGTTCTTC.